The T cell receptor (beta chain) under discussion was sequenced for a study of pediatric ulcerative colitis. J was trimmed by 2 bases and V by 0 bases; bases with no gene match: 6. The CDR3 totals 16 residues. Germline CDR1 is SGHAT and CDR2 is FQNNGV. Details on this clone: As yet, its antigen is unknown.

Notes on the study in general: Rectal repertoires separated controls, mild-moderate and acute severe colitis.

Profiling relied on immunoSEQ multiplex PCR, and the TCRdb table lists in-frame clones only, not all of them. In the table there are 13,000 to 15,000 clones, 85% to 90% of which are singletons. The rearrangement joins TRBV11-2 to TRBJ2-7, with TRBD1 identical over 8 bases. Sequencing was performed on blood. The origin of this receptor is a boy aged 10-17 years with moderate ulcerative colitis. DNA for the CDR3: TGTGCCAGCAGCTTAGATCCTGGGACAGGCGCCTACGAGCAGTACTTC. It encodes CASSLDPGTGAYEQYF.